These 27 T cell receptor beta chains share one sample of origin, sequenced in a study of vaccination effects on CD4 cells after COVID-19. TCRdb's table, derived via immunoSEQ multiplex PCR, lists solely in-frame clones and lacks some. The data hold 35,000 to 40,000 clones, with roughly 79% observed a single time. These receptors' targets are unknown. After roughly 10 days in culture, the CD4+ T cells were isolated. Sequences were derived from CD4+ T cells from PBMCs cultured without peptide, sampled before COVID-19 vaccination. The source is a human donor who received a COVID-19 vaccine.

The chain is built from TRBV3-1 (or the pseudogene TRBV3-2) and TRBJ1-5; D unclear. Looked up from germline, CDR1 is LGHDT and CDR2 is YNNKEL (reference sequence). Trimming cost V 4 bases and J 6 bases, with 16 bases left between them. This CDR3 comprises 15 residues. The CDR3 loop is CASSPTWDSSQPQHF. The CDR3 DNA is TGTGCCAGCAGCCCGACATGGGATTCCTCTCAGCCCCAGCATTTT.

The rearrangement uses TRBV5-1 and TRBJ2-7, with D unresolved. The CDR3 sequence is 14 residues long. Per the germline V gene, CDR1 is SGHRS and CDR2 is YFSETQ. V was pared by 0 bases and J by 2 bases, with 9 bases between. The CDR3 coding sequence is TGCGCCAGCAGCTTGGCAGGTACGGCCTACGAGCAGTACTTC. Protein: CASSLAGTAYEQYF.

The gene calls are TRBV6-2 or TRBV6-3 and TRBJ1-1; no reliable D call. Looked up from germline, CDR1 is MNHEY and CDR2 is SVGEGT. The germline V and J ends were trimmed by 2 bases and 8 bases, with 15 bases remaining between them. The CDR3 consists of 14 residues. CDR3 bases: TGTGCCAGCAGTTACGGGTTGAACGGTGCGGAAGCTTTCTTT. Residues: CASSYGLNGAEAFF.

This chain links TRBV13 with TRBJ1-1; 10 bases map to TRBD1. Germline CDR1 PRHDT, CDR2 FYEKMQ (reference sequence). V lost 5 bases, J lost 4 bases, and 7 bases stayed unmatched. The CDR3 loop spans 15 amino acids. CDR3 nucleotides: TGTGCCAGCAGCCCTTGGACAGGGGGGACCACTGAAGCTTTCTTT. Amino acids: CASSPWTGGTTEAFF.

This clone was seen just once. The chain employs TRBV7-9 and TRBJ1-1, with D possibly TRBD1 on 5 matching bases. This CDR3 comprises 14 residues. The germline CDR1 and CDR2 sequences are SEHNR and FQNEAQ (reference sequence). V was shortened by 1 base and J by 7 bases, with 13 bases between the two germline ends. The CDR3 DNA reads TGTGCCAGCAGCTTAGACGGGAGGAGGGGTGAAGCTTTCTTT. Its protein product is CASSLDGRRGEAFF.

The rearrangement joins TRBV2 to TRBJ2-1; no clear D gene. V lost 4 bases and J 3 bases, leaving 7 bases between the germline ends. Per the germline V gene, CDR1 is SNHLY and CDR2 is FYNNEI. CDR3 length: 13 amino acids. CDR3 residues: CASSVNSYNEQFF. CDR3 DNA sequence: TGTGCCAGCAGTGTGAACAGCTACAATGAGCAGTTCTTC.

The chain links TRBV4-3 to TRBJ1-6, with D uncertain. Germline V lookup: CDR1 LGHNA, CDR2 YSLEER. The CDR3 is 16 residues long. The germline V and J ends were trimmed by 0 bases and 7 bases, with 13 bases remaining between them. The CDR3 sequence is CASSQDSQDGNSPLHF. DNA for the CDR3: TGCGCCAGCAGCCAAGATTCGCAGGATGGAAATTCACCCCTCCACTTT.

The rearrangement joins TRBV18 to TRBJ1-2, with D perhaps TRBD1 (5 bases). Germline loops: CDR1 KGHSH, CDR2 LQKENI. This CDR3 has 13 residues. V gave up 3 bases and J gave up 4 bases, with 9 bases separating them. CDR3 nucleotide sequence: TGTGCCAGCTCACCCTCAGGGTCCTATGGCTACACCTTC. Translating it yields CASSPSGSYGYTF. Supplemented by reference TRBV18 and TRBJ1-2, the full variable domain reads NAGVMQNPRHLVRRRGQEARLRCSPMKGHSHVYWYRQLPEEGLKFMVYLQKENIIDESGMPKERFSAEFPKEGPSILRIQQVVRGDSAAYFCASSPSGSYGYTFGSGTRLTVV.

This rearrangement joins TRBV19 to TRBJ1-2, with D hard to call. Germline loops: CDR1 LNHDA, CDR2 SQIVND (reference sequence). V shed 3 bases and J shed 0 bases, with 8 bases lying between them. The CDR3 covers 14 residues. This chain's CDR3 is CASSMRAANYGYTF. The CDR3, as DNA: TGTGCCAGTAGTATGCGAGCAGCTAACTATGGCTACACCTTC. The full variable domain, with the rest looked up from reference TRBV19 and TRBJ1-2, is DGGITQSPKYLFRKEGQNVTLSCEQNLNHDAMYWYRQDPGQGLRLIYYSQIVNDFQKGDIAEGYSVSREKKESFPLTVTSAQKNPTAFYLCASSMRAANYGYTFGSGTRLTVV.

The rearrangement links TRBV5-4 to TRBJ2-1; 9 positions agree with TRBD2. This CDR3 has 13 residues. Germline CDR1 is SGHNT and CDR2 is YYREEE (reference sequence). V was clipped by 7 bases and J by 3 bases; unmatched bases: 2. DNA for the CDR3: TGTGCCAGCCAGCGGGGGGACTACAATGAGCAGTTCTTC. As protein: CASQRGDYNEQFF.

J is TRBJ2-1 and V is TRBV14; 11 bases agree with TRBD1. CDR3 size: 15 residues. Germline loops: CDR1 SGHDN, CDR2 FVKESK. J was trimmed by 6 bases and V by 4 bases; bases with no gene match: 5. The CDR3, as DNA: TGTGCCAGCAGCCCGGGGACAGGGGGTTTCAATGAGCAGTTCTTC. It specifies CASSPGTGGFNEQFF.

The chain is built from TRBV5-1 and TRBJ2-5; no reliable D call. The CDR3 is made up of 11 amino acids. The V gene's germline CDR1 is SGHRS and CDR2 YFSETQ. V lost 2 bases, J lost 1 base, and 0 bases lay in between. The CDR3 protein is CASSFQETQYF. The CDR3 nucleotides read TGCGCCAGCAGCTTCCAAGAGACCCAGTACTTC.

The V gene is TRBV12-3 or TRBV12-4, the J gene TRBJ1-2, with a tentative D call TRBD1 (5 bases). Trimming left V 6 bases short and J 7 bases short, with 15 bases between. The CDR3 runs 13 residues. The CDR3 loop reads CASSPGTSSGYTF. Here the CDR3 DNA reads TGTGCCAGCAGCCCAGGGACTTCCTCTGGCTACACCTTC.

V and J are TRBV29-1 and TRBJ1-2; D is perhaps TRBD1 (6 bases). The CDR3 sequence is 12 residues long. V was pared by 7 bases and J by 6 bases, with 15 bases between. The germline V gene encodes CDR1 SQVTM and CDR2 ANQGSEA. DNA of the CDR3: TGCAGCGCAGCGGCAGGGGTGGATGGCTACACCTTC. Its protein is CSAAAGVDGYTF. The full variable domain, its missing parts supplied by reference TRBV29-1 and TRBJ1-2, is SAVISQKPSRDICQRGTSLTIQCQVDSQVTMMFWYRQQPGQSLTLIATANQGSEATYESGFVIDKFPISRPNLTFSTLTVSNMSPEDSSIYLCSAAAGVDGYTFGSGTRLTVV.

The genes are TRBV7-9 and TRBJ2-7, with 9 bases lining up with TRBD1. J lost 4 bases, V lost 5 bases, and 6 bases had no gene match. The CDR3 has 14 amino acids. Germline loops: CDR1 SEHNR, CDR2 FQNEAQ (reference sequence). CDR3 sequence (DNA): TGTGCCAGCAGCGACGGGACAGGGCGGTACGAGCAGTACTTC. It encodes CASSDGTGRYEQYF.

The CDR3 spells CSAKFRERNSPLHF. In DNA form, the CDR3 reads TGCAGCGCCAAATTTCGGGAGCGGAATTCACCCCTCCACTTT. V usage is TRBV29-1 and J usage is TRBJ1-6; no clear D. The CDR3 contains 14 residues. The germline CDR1 and CDR2 sequences are SQVTM and ANQGSEA. The ends were cut back, 7 bases at V and 7 bases at J, with 17 bases in the middle. Variable domain in full (rest from reference TRBV29-1 and TRBJ1-6): SAVISQKPSRDICQRGTSLTIQCQVDSQVTMMFWYRQQPGQSLTLIATANQGSEATYESGFVIDKFPISRPNLTFSTLTVSNMSPEDSSIYLCSAKFRERNSPLHFGNGTRLTVT.

The chain is built from TRBV9 and TRBJ2-1, with 9 bases fitting TRBD2. V gave up 2 bases and J gave up 2 bases; unmatched junction bases: 2. Germline V gene data show CDR1 as SGDLS and CDR2 as YYNGEE. The CDR3 has 15 residues. This CDR3 reads CASSVSGGPYNEQFF. The CDR3 region has the DNA TGTGCCAGCAGCGTTAGCGGGGGACCCTACAATGAGCAGTTCTTC. Combining the CDR3 with reference TRBV9 and TRBJ2-1 gives the whole variable domain DSGVTQTPKHLITATGQRVTLRCSPRSGDLSVYWYQQSLDQGLQFLIQYYNGEERAKGNILERFSAQQFPDLHSELNLSSLELGDSALYFCASSVSGGPYNEQFFGPGTRLTVL.

The chain carries TRBV3-1 (or the pseudogene TRBV3-2) and TRBJ1-3; D is unresolved. The CDR3 runs 15 residues. Germline CDR1 reads LGHDT; CDR2 reads YNNKEL (reference sequence). Trimming stripped 0 bases from V and 0 bases from J, with 6 bases between. The CDR3, as DNA: TGTGCCAGCAGCCAAGAGACGAGCTCTGGAAACACCATATATTTT. This codes for CASSQETSSGNTIYF.

This chain links TRBV7-9 with TRBJ1-1, with 9 bases matching TRBD1. V was pared by 5 bases and J by 5 bases, with 12 bases of the junction left unmatched. This CDR3 has 16 amino acids. The V gene's germline CDR1 is SEHNR and CDR2 FQNEAQ (reference sequence). The CDR3 loop reads CASSPFPRDRATEAFF. The CDR3, as DNA: TGTGCCAGCAGCCCCTTTCCCCGGGACAGGGCGACTGAAGCTTTCTTT.

The chain carries TRBV5-1 and TRBJ2-3, with 12 bases lining up with TRBD2. Trimming removed 3 bases from V and 2 bases from J; junction bases left unmatched: 4. This CDR3 has 16 amino acids. The germline gives CDR1 SGHRS, CDR2 YFSETQ. This chain's CDR3 is CASSSGTSGSTDTQYF. CDR3 DNA sequence: TGCGCCAGCAGCTCCGGGACTAGCGGGTCCACAGATACGCAGTATTTT.

V gene TRBV5-6 combines with J gene TRBJ2-3, with D possibly TRBD1 on 5 matching bases. V was pared by 2 bases and J by 2 bases, with 12 bases between. The germline V gene has CDR1 SGHDT and CDR2 YYEEEE. This CDR3 has 15 amino acids. The DNA of the CDR3 is TGTGCCAGCAGCTTTTGGGGCAGGCTCACAGATACGCAGTATTTT. Translating gives CASSFWGRLTDTQYF.

The chain is built from TRBV27 and TRBJ1-2; possible D gene TRBD1, 6 bases. Trimming cost V 5 bases and J 8 bases, with 21 bases left between them. Germline CDR1 is MNHEY and CDR2 is SMNVEV (reference sequence). The CDR3 runs to 15 residues. The CDR3, as DNA: TGTGCCAGCAGTCCACGTACAGGGAATTTCGAAGGCTACACCTTC. Its protein is CASSPRTGNFEGYTF.

The rearrangement joins TRBV9 to TRBJ2-1, with D maybe TRBD1 (6 bases). CDR1 is SGDLS, CDR2 YYNGEE, per germline. The ends were cut back, 4 bases at V and 7 bases at J, with 15 bases in the middle. The CDR3 runs 14 residues. The CDR3 loop is CASSSTGKGNEQFF. The DNA for the CDR3 is TGTGCCAGCAGCTCAACAGGGAAGGGGAATGAGCAGTTCTTC.

V and J are TRBV11-2 and TRBJ2-7, with TRBD2 matching 9 bases. Germline CDR1 is SGHAT and CDR2 is FQNNGV. The CDR3 length is 15 residues. The ends lost 5 bases at V and 4 bases at J; junction bases unmatched: 9. The CDR3 region has the DNA TGTGCCAGCAGCCCTCCGACTAGCGGTATATACGAGCAGTACTTC. Residues: CASSPPTSGIYEQYF.

In its sample, this clone was seen once. V gene TRBV5-5 combines with J gene TRBJ1-3, with D possibly being TRBD1 (6 bases). Germline CDR1 reads SGHKS; CDR2 reads YYEKEE (reference sequence). V dropped 0 bases and J dropped 4 bases, with 17 bases sitting between them. CDR3 length: 17 amino acids. The CDR3 region is CASSLDGRGAAGNTIYF. The CDR3 region has the DNA TGTGCCAGCAGCTTGGACGGCAGGGGAGCGGCCGGAAACACCATATATTTT.

The chain recombines TRBV27 with TRBJ1-1; a possible D gene is TRBD1 (5 bases). Trimming stripped 0 bases from V and 1 base from J, with 9 bases between. The germline V gene has CDR1 MNHEY and CDR2 SMNVEV (reference sequence). The CDR3 spans 15 residues. CDR3 amino acids: CASSLSGRENTEAFF. CDR3 sequence (DNA): TGTGCCAGCAGTTTATCGGGCAGGGAGAACACTGAAGCTTTCTTT.

The chain joins TRBV3-1 (or the pseudogene TRBV3-2) to TRBJ2-3, with 9 bases that match TRBD2. Germline lookup yields CDR1 LGHDT and CDR2 YNNKEL (reference sequence). Losses at the gene ends were 3 bases for V and 0 bases for J; bases not matched to a gene: 1. This CDR3 has 15 amino acids. The CDR3 bases are TGTGCCAGCAGCCAGACTAGCGGCAGCACAGATACGCAGTATTTT. Amino acid sequence: CASSQTSGSTDTQYF.